This TCR beta chain appears in the sequencing data of a study of a mutant IDH1 vaccine in newly diagnosed glioma. Study results and caveats: Among top peripheral T cell clonotypes, changes seemed unrelated to pseudoprogression.

Generated by immunoSEQ multiplex PCR, the TCRdb table keeps only in-frame clones and is missing some. The repertoire consists of 23,000 or so clones, with just over 90% occurring once and the leading ten covering about 1.2%. In its sample, this clone was seen a few times. Its target is not known. Between the trimmed V and J ends, which lost 7 bases and 0 bases, there was a span of 7 bases. CDR1 and CDR2 from the germline V gene are SGHDN and FVKESK. The CDR3 contains 13 residues. Time point: baseline, week 1 (first vaccination visit). Indicated treatment: pre-vaccination baseline after standard-of-care therapy. Donor tumors were new WHO grade 3 or 4 IDH1-mutant, ATRX-lost astrocytomas.

Here the sequenced sample was PBMCs, taken from a glioma patient treated with radiotherapy, temozolomide or both. This TCR derives from a man aged 35-49 years with glioma. V and J are TRBV14 and TRBJ2-1; D gene ambiguous. CDR3: CASTESSYNEQFF. The CDR3 DNA reads TGTGCCAGCACGGAAAGCTCCTACAATGAGCAGTTCTTC.